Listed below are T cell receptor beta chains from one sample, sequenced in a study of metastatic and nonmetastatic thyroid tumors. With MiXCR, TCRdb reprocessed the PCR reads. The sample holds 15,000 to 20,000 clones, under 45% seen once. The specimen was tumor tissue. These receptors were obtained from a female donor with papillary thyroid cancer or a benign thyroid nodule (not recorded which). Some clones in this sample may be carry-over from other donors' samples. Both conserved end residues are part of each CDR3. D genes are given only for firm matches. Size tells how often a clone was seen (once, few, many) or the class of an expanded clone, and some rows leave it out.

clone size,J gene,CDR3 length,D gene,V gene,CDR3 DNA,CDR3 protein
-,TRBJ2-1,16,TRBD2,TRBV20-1,TGCAGTGCCCCCGGACTAGCGGGAGCCTCCTACAATGAGCAGTTCTTC,CSAPGLAGASYNEQFF
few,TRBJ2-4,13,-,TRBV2,TGTGCCAGCACCCGGGACTCCGTGGGCATTCAGTACTTC,CASTRDSVGIQYF
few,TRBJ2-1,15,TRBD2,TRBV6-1,TGTGCCAGCAGGGCCGGGACTAGGATTGGGGGTGAGCAGTTCTTC,CASRAGTRIGGEQFF
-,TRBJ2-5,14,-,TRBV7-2,TGTGCCAGCAGCTTAGACCCCAGAGGAGAGACCCAGTACTTC,CASSLDPRGETQYF
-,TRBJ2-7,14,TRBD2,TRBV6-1,TGTGCCAGCAACATAGCGGGGGTAGTGGACGAGCAGTACTTC,CASNIAGVVDEQYF
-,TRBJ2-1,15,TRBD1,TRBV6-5,TGTGCCAGCAGTTACAGGACAGGGGGCCAGGATGAGCAGTTCTTC,CASSYRTGGQDEQFF
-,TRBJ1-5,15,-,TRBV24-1,TGTGCCACCAGTGACACACAGGGTTTCAATCAGCCCCAGCATTTT,CATSDTQGFNQPQHF
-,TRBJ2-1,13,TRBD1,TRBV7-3,TGTGCCAGCAGGACAGGGGACGGGAATGAGCAGTTCTTC,CASRTGDGNEQFF
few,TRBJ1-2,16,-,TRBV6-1,TGTGCCAGCACCTCCTCGGACCTTCCCTTCCACCATGGCTACACCTTC,CASTSSDLPFHHGYTF
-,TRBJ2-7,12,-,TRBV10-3,TGTGCCATCAGCATACGCAGGGACGAGCAGTACTTC,CAISIRRDEQYF
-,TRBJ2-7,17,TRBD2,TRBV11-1,TGTGCCAGCAGCTTAGCGTTCACGGGAGGGCTGGTGGACGAGCAGTACTTC,CASSLAFTGGLVDEQYF
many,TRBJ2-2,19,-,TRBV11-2,TGTGCCAGCAGCTTAGGGATCGGTCGGACAGCCCTCTTCACCGGGGAGCTGTTTTTT,CASSLGIGRTALFTGELFF
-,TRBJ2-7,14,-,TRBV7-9,TGTGCCAGCAGCCGGGACACCTCGCGGTACGAGCAGTACTTC,CASSRDTSRYEQYF
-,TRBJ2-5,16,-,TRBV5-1,TGCGCCAGCAGCTTGGCGGGGACTTTCCGGAGGGAGACCCAGTACTTC,CASSLAGTFRRETQYF
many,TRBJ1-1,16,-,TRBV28,TGTGCCAGCAGTTTATCACCAGGGTCGATGAACACTGAAGCTTTCTTT,CASSLSPGSMNTEAFF
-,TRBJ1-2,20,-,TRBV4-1,TGCGCCAGCAGCCAAGAGGCAGGCTTTGCTGCTTCACGGATCAACTATGGCTACACCTTC,CASSQEAGFAASRINYGYTF
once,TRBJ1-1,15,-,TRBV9,TGTGCCAGCAGCGCAACCAAGTTGATGAACACTGAAGCTTTCTTT,CASSATKLMNTEAFF
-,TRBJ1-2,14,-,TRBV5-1,TGCGCCAGCAGCTTGTATATGGGGGCGGACGGCTACACCTTC,CASSLYMGADGYTF
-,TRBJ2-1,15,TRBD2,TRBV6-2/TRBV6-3,TGTGCCAGCAGTTACGTCGGGAGGGTCTACAATGAGCAGTTCTTC,CASSYVGRVYNEQFF
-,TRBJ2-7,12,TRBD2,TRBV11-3,TGTGCCAGCGGCGGGGGAACCTACGAGCAGTACTTC,CASGGGTYEQYF
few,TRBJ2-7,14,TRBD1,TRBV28,TGTGCCAGCGCAGAGGGGGCTCTTGACCACGAGCAGTACTTC,CASAEGALDHEQYF
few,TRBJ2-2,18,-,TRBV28,TGTGCCAGCAGGACCGACGGATCCAAGACCTTCAACACCGGGGAGCTGTTTTTT,CASRTDGSKTFNTGELFF
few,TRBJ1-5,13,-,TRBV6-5,TGTGCCAGCAGTTCCAGGGAAGGTCAGCCCCAGCATTTT,CASSSREGQPQHF
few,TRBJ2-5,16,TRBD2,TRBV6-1,TGTGCCAGCAGTCTGACTAGCGGGGAGGGCCAGGAGACCCAGTACTTC,CASSLTSGEGQETQYF
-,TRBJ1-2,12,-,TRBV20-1,TGCAGTGCTAGAGATGGGGCCAAGGGCTACACCTTC,CSARDGAKGYTF
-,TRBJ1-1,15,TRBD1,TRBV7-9,TGTGCCAGCAGCCAAGGGACAGGGGTTCTCACTGAATCTTTCTTT,CASSQGTGVLTESFF
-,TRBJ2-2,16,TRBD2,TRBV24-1,TGTGCCACCAGTGACCTAGCGGGAGGTGACACCGGGGAGCTGTTTTTT,CATSDLAGGDTGELFF
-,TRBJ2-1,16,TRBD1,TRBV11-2,TGTGCCAGCAGCCCCCGGGACAGGGCATCCTACAATGAGCAGTTCTTC,CASSPRDRASYNEQFF
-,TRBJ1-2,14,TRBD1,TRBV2,TGTGCCAGCAGTGTGGGACAGGGATTGAGTGGCTACACCTTC,CASSVGQGLSGYTF
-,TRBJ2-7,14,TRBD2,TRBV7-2,TGTGCCAGCAGCCCGACTAGCGACCCCTACGAGCAGTACTTC,CASSPTSDPYEQYF
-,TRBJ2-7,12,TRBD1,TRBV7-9,TGTGCCAGCAGCTTAGACAGGGGAAGGCAGTACTTC,CASSLDRGRQYF
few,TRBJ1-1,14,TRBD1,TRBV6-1,TGTGCCAGCAGTGAGACAGGGTTGAGGGTTGGAGCTTTCTTT,CASSETGLRVGAFF
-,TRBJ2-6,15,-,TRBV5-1,TGCGCCAGCAGCTTGTCGCTCTCTGGGGCCAACGTCCTGACTTTC,CASSLSLSGANVLTF
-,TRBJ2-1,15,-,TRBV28,TGTGCCAGCAGTTTAGGCGGGGGCACCTACAATGAGCAGTTCTTC,CASSLGGGTYNEQFF
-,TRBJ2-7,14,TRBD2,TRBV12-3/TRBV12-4,TGTGCCAGCAGTCGTCTAGCGGGAGCTTACGAGCAGTACTTC,CASSRLAGAYEQYF
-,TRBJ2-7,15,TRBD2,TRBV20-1,TGCAGTTCTGCCGGGACTAGCGGGATGGTACACGAGCAGTACTTC,CSSAGTSGMVHEQYF
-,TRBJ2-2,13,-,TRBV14,TGTGCCAGCAGGGGTCTGAACACCGGGGAGCTGTTTTTT,CASRGLNTGELFF
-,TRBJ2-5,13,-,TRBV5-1,TGCGCCAGCAGCGGACAGACTTTAGAGACCCAGTACTTC,CASSGQTLETQYF
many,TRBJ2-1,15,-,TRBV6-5,TGTGCCAGCAGTTACTCACGAACATGGGACAATGAGCAGTTCTTC,CASSYSRTWDNEQFF
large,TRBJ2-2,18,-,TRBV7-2,TGTGCCAGCAGTCCCGGGACACACTACTTTGGGAATCCCGGGGAGCTGTTTTTT,CASSPGTHYFGNPGELFF
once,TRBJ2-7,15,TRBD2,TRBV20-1,TGCAGTGCAAATCTAGCGGGAGGTAGCTCCTACGAGCAGTACTTC,CSANLAGGSSYEQYF
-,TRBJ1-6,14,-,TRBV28,TGTGCCAGCAGAATCCAGGGGAGCAATTCACCCCTCCACTTT,CASRIQGSNSPLHF
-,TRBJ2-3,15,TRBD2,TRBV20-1,TGCAGTGCAAAGGCCGGGACTAGCCGCCCCGATACGCAGTATTTT,CSAKAGTSRPDTQYF
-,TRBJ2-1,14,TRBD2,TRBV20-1,TGCAGTGCTAGACCGCTAGCGGGAGTCAATGAGCAGTTCTTC,CSARPLAGVNEQFF
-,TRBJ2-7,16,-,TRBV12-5,TGTGCTAGTGGTGGGAAAGGGGTGGAGGGGGCGTACGAGCAGTACTTC,CASGGKGVEGAYEQYF
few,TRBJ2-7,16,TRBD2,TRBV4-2,TGTGCCAGCAGCCCCACAGCGAGCGGGAGCTCCTACGAGCAGTACTTC,CASSPTASGSSYEQYF
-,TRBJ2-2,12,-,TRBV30,TGTGCCTGGAGTGTGGTAGCCGGGGAGCTGTTTTTT,CAWSVVAGELFF
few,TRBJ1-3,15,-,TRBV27,TGTGCCAGCAGTTCATGGTCATCTTCTGGAAACACCATATATTTT,CASSSWSSSGNTIYF
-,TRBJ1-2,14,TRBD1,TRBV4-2,TGTGCCAGCAGCCAAGATACAGGGGTGTATGGCTACACCTTC,CASSQDTGVYGYTF
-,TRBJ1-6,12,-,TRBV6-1,TGTGCCAGCACCAAGGGCAATTCACCCCTCCACTTT,CASTKGNSPLHF
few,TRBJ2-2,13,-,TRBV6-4,TGTGCCAGCAGCGTATCTGAGACCGGGGAGCTGTTTTTT,CASSVSETGELFF
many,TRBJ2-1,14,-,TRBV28,TGTGCCAGCAGCTGGGGACCTTCCTACAATGAGCAGTTCTTC,CASSWGPSYNEQFF
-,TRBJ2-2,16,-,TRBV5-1,TGCGCCAGCAAAAAGGGAGACATGGTGAACACCGGGGAGCTGTTTTTT,CASKKGDMVNTGELFF
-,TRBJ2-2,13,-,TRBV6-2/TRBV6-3,TGTGCCAGCCTCCGCAGGGATGACGGGGAGCTGTTTTTT,CASLRRDDGELFF
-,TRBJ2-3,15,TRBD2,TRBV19,TGTGCCAGTAGTATGACTAGCGGGAGCACAGATACGCAGTATTTT,CASSMTSGSTDTQYF
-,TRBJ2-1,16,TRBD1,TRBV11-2,TGTGCCAGCAGCCCCGGGACAGGGTTTCGGGGAAATGAGCAGTTCTTC,CASSPGTGFRGNEQFF
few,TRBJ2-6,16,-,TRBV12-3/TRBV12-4,TGTGCCAGCAGAACGGCGGGGTACTCTGGGGCCAACGTCCTGACTTTC,CASRTAGYSGANVLTF
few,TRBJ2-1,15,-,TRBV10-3,TGTGCCATCAGTGAGTCATCAGGGGACGTTAATGAGCAGTTCTTC,CAISESSGDVNEQFF
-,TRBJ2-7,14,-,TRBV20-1,TGCAGTGCTAGAGGTCGGGGTTTATCCTACGAGCAGTACTTC,CSARGRGLSYEQYF